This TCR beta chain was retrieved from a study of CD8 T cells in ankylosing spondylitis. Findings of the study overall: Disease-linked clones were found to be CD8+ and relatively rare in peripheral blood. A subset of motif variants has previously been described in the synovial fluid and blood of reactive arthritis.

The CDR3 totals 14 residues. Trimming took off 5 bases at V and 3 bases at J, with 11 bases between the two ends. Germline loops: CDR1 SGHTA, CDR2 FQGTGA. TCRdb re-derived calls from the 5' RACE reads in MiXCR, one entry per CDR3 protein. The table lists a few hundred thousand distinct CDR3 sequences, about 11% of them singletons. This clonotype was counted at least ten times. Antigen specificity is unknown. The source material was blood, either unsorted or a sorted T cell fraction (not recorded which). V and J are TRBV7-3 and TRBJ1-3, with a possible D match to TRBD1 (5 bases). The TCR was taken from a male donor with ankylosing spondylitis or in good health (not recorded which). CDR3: CASSPGGSGNTIYF. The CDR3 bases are TGTGCCAGCAGCCCCGGGGGAAGTGGAAACACCATATATTTT.